This paragraph reports one TCR beta chain. What it binds is not known. CD45RO-negative cells were positively selected for CCR7, leaving out terminally differentiated effector memory CD45RA+ cells. This sample is drawn from a study of shared clonotypes between healthy human individuals. The CDR3 runs to 15 residues. Germline V CDR1 and CDR2: SGHTS, YDEGEE. Trimming left V 0 bases short and J 0 bases short, with 7 bases between. Notes on the study in general: Some clonotypes were shared by all four sorted-subset donors, while others were not shared. The non-shared ones had lower generation probabilities than the shared ones.

The data were produced by immunoSEQ multiplex PCR, yet TCRdb's version contains in-frame clones alone and is incomplete. The sample has about 610,000 clones, around 96% seen once. The sample taken for sequencing was naive CD8+ T cells sorted from blood. The V call is TRBV5-8, the J call TRBJ2-4, with D unclear. This clonotype was obtained from a woman aged 25 to 39 in good health. The CDR3 loop reads CASSLDLIAKNIQYF. Written as DNA, the CDR3 is TGTGCCAGCAGCTTGGACTTGATAGCCAAAAACATTCAGTACTTC.